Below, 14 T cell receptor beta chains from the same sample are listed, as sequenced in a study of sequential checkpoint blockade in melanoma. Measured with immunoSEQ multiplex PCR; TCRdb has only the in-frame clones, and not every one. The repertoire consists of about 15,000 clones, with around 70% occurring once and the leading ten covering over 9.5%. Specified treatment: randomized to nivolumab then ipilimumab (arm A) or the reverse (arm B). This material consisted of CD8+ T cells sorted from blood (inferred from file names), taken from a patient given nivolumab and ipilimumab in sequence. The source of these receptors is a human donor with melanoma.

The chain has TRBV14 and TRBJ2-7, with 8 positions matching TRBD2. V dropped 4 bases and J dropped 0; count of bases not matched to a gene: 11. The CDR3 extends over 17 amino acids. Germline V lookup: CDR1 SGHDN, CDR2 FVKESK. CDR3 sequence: CASSPVTSASASYEQYF. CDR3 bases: TGTGCCAGCAGCCCCGTGACTAGCGCCAGCGCCTCCTACGAGCAGTACTTC.

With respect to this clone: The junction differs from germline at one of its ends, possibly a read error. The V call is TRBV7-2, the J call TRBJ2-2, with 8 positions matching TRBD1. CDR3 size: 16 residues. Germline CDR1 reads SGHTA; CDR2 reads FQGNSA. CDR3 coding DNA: TGCGCCAGCAGCCTAGAGGACAGGGTAGCCACCGGGGAGCTGTTTTTT. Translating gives CASSLEDRVATGELFF. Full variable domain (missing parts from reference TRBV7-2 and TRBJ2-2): GAGVSQSPSNKVTEKGKDVELRCDPISGHTALYWYRQSLGQGLEFLIYFQGNSAPDKSGLPSDRFSAERTGGSVSTLTIQRTQQEDSAVYLCASSLEDRVATGELFFGEGSRLTVL.

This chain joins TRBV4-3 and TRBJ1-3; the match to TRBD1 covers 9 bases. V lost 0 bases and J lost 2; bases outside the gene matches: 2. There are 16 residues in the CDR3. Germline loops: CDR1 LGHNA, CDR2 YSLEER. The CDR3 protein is CASSQDRTGAGNTIYF. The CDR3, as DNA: TGCGCCAGCAGCCAAGATCGGACAGGGGCTGGAAACACCATATATTTT.

For the CDR3, the DNA is TGTGCCAGCAGCCAACGCAGGGGCTCGAATGCTGAAGCTTTCTTT. Its translation is CASSQRRGSNAEAFF. The V and J genes are TRBV4-2 and TRBJ1-1; D is perhaps TRBD1 (6 bases). CDR3 length equals 15 residues. The germline V and J ends were trimmed by 2 bases and 6 bases, with 16 bases remaining between them. Germline CDR1 reads LGHNA; CDR2 reads YNFKEQ.

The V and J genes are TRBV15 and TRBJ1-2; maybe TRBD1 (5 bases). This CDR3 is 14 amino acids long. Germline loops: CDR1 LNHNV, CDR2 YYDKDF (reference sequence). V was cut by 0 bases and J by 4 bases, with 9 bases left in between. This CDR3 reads CATSRDLGGYGYTF. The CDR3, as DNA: TGTGCCACCAGCAGAGATTTGGGGGGCTATGGCTACACCTTC.

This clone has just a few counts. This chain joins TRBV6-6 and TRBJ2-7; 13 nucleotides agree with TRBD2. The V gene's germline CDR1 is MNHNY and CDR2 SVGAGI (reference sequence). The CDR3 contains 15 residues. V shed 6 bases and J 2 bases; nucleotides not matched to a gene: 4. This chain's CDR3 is CASRLGTSGAYEQYF. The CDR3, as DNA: TGTGCCAGCAGACTAGGGACTAGCGGGGCCTACGAGCAGTACTTC.

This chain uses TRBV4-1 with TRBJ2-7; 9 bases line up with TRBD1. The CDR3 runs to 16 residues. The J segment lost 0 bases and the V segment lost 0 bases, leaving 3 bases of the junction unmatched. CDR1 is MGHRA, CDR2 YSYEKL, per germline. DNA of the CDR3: TGCGCCAGCAGCCAAGAACGGGACAGGGTCTCCTACGAGCAGTACTTC. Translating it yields CASSQERDRVSYEQYF.

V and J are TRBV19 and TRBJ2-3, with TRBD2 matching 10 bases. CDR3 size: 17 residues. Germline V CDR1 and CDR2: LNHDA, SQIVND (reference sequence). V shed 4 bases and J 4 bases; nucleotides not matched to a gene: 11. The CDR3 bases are TGTGCCAGTAGTACTGGCTCTAGCGGGAGTAACGCAGATACGCAGTATTTT. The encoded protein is CASSTGSSGSNADTQYF.

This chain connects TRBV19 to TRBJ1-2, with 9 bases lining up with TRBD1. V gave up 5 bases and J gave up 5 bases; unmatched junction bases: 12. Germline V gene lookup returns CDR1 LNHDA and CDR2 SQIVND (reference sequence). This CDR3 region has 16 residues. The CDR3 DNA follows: TGTGCCAGTAGTTTAGGGACAGGGCCATCGAGATATGGCTACACCTTC. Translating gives CASSLGTGPSRYGYTF.

The CDR3 reads CASSWGGRYEQYF. The CDR3 bases are TGTGCCAGCAGCTGGGGGGGGAGATACGAGCAGTACTTC. This chain connects TRBV7-9 to TRBJ2-7; 7 bases align to TRBD2. CDR3 length equals 13 residues. Per the germline V gene, CDR1 is SEHNR and CDR2 is FQNEAQ (reference sequence). The V segment lost 4 bases and the J segment 4 bases; nucleotides outside the gene matches: 4.

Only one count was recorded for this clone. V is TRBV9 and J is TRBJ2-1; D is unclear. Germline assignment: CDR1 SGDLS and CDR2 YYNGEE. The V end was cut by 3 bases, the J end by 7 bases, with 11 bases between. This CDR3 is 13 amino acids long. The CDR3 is CASSDPRINEQFF. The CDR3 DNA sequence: TGTGCCAGCAGCGATCCGCGGATTAATGAGCAGTTCTTC.

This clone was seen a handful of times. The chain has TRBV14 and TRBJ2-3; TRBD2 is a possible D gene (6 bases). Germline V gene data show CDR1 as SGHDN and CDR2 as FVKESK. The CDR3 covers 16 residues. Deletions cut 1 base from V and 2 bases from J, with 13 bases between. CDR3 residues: CASSQGRGRYTDTQYF. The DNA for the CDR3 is TGTGCCAGCAGCCAAGGGCGGGGACGTTACACAGATACGCAGTATTTT.

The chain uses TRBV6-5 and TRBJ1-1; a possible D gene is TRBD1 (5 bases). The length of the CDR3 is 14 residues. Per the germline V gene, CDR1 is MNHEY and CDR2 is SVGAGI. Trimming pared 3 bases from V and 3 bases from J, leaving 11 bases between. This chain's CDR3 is CASSYRGSHTEAFF. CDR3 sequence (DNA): TGTGCCAGCAGTTATAGGGGATCCCACACTGAAGCTTTCTTT.

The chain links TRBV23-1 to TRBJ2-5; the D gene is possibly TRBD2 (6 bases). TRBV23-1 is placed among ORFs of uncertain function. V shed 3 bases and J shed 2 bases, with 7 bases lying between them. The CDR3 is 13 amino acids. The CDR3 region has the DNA TGCGCCAGCAGTCATGGGAGGCAAGAGACCCAGTACTTC. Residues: CASSHGRQETQYF.